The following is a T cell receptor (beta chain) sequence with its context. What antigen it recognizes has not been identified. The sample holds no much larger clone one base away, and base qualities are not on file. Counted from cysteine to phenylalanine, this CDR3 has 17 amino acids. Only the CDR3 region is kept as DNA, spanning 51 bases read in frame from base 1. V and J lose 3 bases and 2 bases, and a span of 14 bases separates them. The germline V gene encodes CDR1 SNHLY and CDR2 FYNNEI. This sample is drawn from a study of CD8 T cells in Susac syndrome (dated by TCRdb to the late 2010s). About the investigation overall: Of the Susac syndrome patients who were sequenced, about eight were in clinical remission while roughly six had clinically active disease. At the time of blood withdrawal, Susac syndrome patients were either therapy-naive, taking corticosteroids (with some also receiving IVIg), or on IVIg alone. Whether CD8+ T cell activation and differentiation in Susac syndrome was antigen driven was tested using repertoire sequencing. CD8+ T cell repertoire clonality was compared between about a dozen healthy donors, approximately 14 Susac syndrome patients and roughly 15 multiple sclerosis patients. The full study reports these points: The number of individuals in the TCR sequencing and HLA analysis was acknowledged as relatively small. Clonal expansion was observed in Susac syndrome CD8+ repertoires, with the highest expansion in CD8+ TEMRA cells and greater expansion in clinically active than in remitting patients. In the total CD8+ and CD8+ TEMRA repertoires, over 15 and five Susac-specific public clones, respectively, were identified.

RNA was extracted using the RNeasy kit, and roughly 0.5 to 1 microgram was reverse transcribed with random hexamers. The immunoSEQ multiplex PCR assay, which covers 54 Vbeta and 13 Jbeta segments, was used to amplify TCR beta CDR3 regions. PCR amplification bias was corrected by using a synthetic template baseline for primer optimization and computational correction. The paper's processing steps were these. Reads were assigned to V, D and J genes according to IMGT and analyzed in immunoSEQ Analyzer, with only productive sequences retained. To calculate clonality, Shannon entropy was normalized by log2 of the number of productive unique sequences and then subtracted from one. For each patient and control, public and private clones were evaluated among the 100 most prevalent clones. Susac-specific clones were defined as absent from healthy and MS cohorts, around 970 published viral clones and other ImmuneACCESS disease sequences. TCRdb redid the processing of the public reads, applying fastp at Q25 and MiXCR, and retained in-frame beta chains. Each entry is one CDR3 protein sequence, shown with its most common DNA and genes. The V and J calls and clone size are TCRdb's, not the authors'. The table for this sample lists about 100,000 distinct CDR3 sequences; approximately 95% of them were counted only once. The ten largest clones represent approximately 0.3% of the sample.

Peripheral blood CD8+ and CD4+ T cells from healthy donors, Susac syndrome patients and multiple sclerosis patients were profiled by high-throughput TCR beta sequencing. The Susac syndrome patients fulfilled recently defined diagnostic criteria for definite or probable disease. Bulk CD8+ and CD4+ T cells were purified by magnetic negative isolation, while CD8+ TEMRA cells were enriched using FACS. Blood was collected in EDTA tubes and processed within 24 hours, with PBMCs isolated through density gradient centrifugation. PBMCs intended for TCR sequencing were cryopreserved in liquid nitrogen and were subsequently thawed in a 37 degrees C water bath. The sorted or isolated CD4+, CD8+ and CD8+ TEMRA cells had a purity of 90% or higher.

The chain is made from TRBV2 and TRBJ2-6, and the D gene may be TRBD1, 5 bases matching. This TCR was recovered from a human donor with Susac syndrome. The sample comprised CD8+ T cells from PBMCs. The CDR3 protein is CASSDWPGRAGANVLTF. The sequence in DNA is TGTGCCAGCAGTGACTGGCCGGGCAGGGCTGGGGCCAACGTCCTGACTTTC. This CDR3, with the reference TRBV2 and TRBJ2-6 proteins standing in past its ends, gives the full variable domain EPEVTQTPSHQVTQMGQEVILRCVPISNHLYFYWYRQILGQKVEFLVSFYNNEISEKSEIFDDQFSVERPDGSNFTLKIRSTKLEDSAMYFCASSDWPGRAGANVLTFGAGSRLTVL.